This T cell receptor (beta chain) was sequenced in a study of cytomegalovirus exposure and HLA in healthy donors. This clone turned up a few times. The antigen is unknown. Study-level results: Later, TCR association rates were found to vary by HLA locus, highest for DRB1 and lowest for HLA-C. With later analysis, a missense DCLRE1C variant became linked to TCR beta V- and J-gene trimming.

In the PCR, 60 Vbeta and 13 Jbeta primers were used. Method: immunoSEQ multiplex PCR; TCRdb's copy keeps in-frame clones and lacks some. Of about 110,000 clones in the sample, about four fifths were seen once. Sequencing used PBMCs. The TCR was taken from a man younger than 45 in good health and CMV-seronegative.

CDR3 sequence: CASRYLAATNEKLFF. DNA of the CDR3: TGCGCCAGCAGATACCTGGCAGCAACTAATGAAAAACTGTTTTTT. V and J are TRBV4-3 and TRBJ1-4; D remains ambiguous. V was pared by 6 bases and J by 0 bases, with 11 bases between. Looked up from germline, CDR1 is LGHNA and CDR2 is YSLEER. This CDR3 is 15 amino acids long.